These 19 T cell receptor beta chains came from one sample sequenced in a study of blood T cell repertoires in COVID-19 (dated by TCRdb to the early 2020s). Receptor amplification or capture employed the immunoSEQ multiplex PCR assay. What TCRdb holds here is the immuneACCESS table cut down to in-frame rearrangements. Part of the clones is not present; checked against another copy, under half of the missing clones reflect an unresolved V gene, and the others are unexplained. In this sample the table shows 90,000 to 120,000 clones, 85% to 95% of which occur a single time. Roughly 1.2% of the sample comes from the top ten. The specimen sequenced was peripheral blood. The source of these receptors is a woman in her 30s with acute or convalescent COVID-19.

The chain joins TRBV10-2 to TRBJ1-3, with D tentatively TRBD1 (6 bases). This CDR3 has 14 residues. CDR1 and CDR2 from the germline V gene are WSHSY and SAAADI. Between the trimmed V and J ends, which lost 6 bases and 1 base, there was a span of 10 bases. CDR3 in DNA: TGCGCCAGCAGGGAGGGGGGGTCTGGAAACACCATATATTTT. This translates into CASREGGSGNTIYF.

The chain employs TRBV7-8 and TRBJ2-2; TRBD2 agrees at 7 bases. Germline assignment: CDR1 SGHVS and CDR2 FQNEAQ. J gave up 6 bases and V 1 base, and 8 bases lay outside the gene matches. The CDR3 runs 16 residues. The CDR3 region is CASSLGAGLMSGELFF. Here the CDR3 DNA reads TGTGCCAGCAGCTTAGGAGCGGGATTAATGTCCGGGGAGCTGTTTTTT.

V is TRBV5-4 and J is TRBJ2-3; 7 bases match TRBD2. The CDR3 runs 13 residues. From germline, CDR1 is SGHNT and CDR2 YYREEE (reference sequence). After removal of 0 bases from V and 5 bases from J, the junction contained 0 bases not matched to a gene. Here the CDR3 reads CASSLASGDTQYF. Here the CDR3 DNA reads TGTGCCAGCAGCTTGGCTAGCGGAGATACGCAGTATTTT.

This clone has a single count. The CDR3 reads CASSLVGGNNQPQHF. The CDR3 nucleotides are TGTGCCAGCAGCTTAGTTGGAGGGAACAATCAGCCCCAGCATTTT. This chain connects TRBV7-2 to TRBJ1-5; D remains ambiguous. V lost 1 base, J lost 3 bases, and 10 bases lay in between. CDR1 and CDR2 from the germline V gene are SGHTA and FQGNSA. The CDR3 covers 15 residues.

The J gene is TRBJ1-2, the V gene TRBV14; D remains unclear. CDR3 length: 13 amino acids. Germline CDR1 is SGHDN and CDR2 is FVKESK. Trimming took 2 bases from V and 0 from J, leaving 4 bases between them. CDR3 region: CASSQTANYGYTF. CDR3 nucleotide sequence: TGTGCCAGCAGCCAAACGGCTAACTATGGCTACACCTTC.

V is TRBV2 and J is TRBJ2-3, with 8 nucleotides matching TRBD2. Germline V lookup: CDR1 SNHLY, CDR2 FYNNEI. This CDR3 is built from 14 residues. The junction had 2 bases not matched to a gene; V was cut back by 5 bases and J by 1 base. CDR3 sequence reads: CASSRRGGTDTQYF. The CDR3 DNA reads as TGTGCCAGCAGTAGGCGGGGGGGCACAGATACGCAGTATTTT. The full variable domain, rest sourced from reference TRBV2 and TRBJ2-3, is EPEVTQTPSHQVTQMGQEVILRCVPISNHLYFYWYRQILGQKVEFLVSFYNNEISEKSEIFDDQFSVERPDGSNFTLKIRSTKLEDSAMYFCASSRRGGTDTQYFGPGTRLTVL.

The gene calls are TRBV7-8 and TRBJ1-5; maybe TRBD1 (5 bases). With 5 bases removed from V and 4 bases from J, the gap between germline ends came to 15 bases. The V gene's germline CDR1 is SGHVS and CDR2 FQNEAQ. The CDR3 spans 15 residues. CDR3: CASSIQGTGNQPQHF. For the CDR3, the DNA is TGTGCCAGCAGCATACAAGGGACTGGGAATCAGCCCCAGCATTTT.

The chain is built from TRBV28 and TRBJ1-2; 8 positions match TRBD1. Trimming at V came to 4 bases and at J to 4 bases, leaving 32 bases not matched to a gene. CDR1 and CDR2 (germline): MDHEN, SYDVKM. The CDR3 is 23 amino acids. CDR3 nucleotide sequence: TGTGCCAGCAGTTCTACCACAGGGGGAGAAGCAAAGGAATCGGGCGGGGGAGGCTATGGCTACACCTTC. Translated, it gives CASSSTTGGEAKESGGGGYGYTF.

The chain is built from TRBV12-5 and TRBJ2-2, with D tentatively TRBD2 (6 bases). Germline CDR1 is LGHNT and CDR2 is FRNRAP. With 9 bases removed from V and 6 bases from J, the gap between germline ends came to 11 bases. The CDR3 runs to 12 residues. The CDR3 protein is CASVTSPGELFF. The CDR3 nucleotides are TGTGCTAGCGTCACTAGCCCCGGGGAGCTGTTTTTT.

The chain carries TRBV2 and TRBJ2-7, with a tentative D call TRBD1 (7 bases). The J call may be incorrect, as the DNA end agrees better with TRBJ2-1. CDR1 and CDR2 from the germline V gene are SNHLY and FYNNEI. CDR3 length: 12 residues. CDR3 region: CASNYRGGEQFF. CDR3 DNA sequence: TGTGCCAGCAATTACAGGGGAGGTGAGCAGTTCTTC.

This clone occurred a few times. The gene calls are TRBV5-1 and TRBJ2-1, with D perhaps TRBD1 (6 bases). The germline CDR1 and CDR2 sequences are SGHRS and YFSETQ. Trimming pared 4 bases from V and 9 bases from J, leaving 14 bases between. The length of the CDR3 is 13 residues. This chain's CDR3 is CASSPRTGTEQFF. In nucleotides, the CDR3 is TGCGCCAGCAGCCCCCGAACAGGGACTGAGCAGTTCTTC.

V usage is TRBV4-3 and J usage is TRBJ2-7; no reliable D call. The CDR3 is 16 residues long. From germline, CDR1 is LGHNA and CDR2 YSLEER. Deletions cut 0 bases from V and 0 bases from J, with 12 bases between. Written as DNA, the CDR3 is TGCGCCAGCAGCCAAGATCGGAGTGTCAGCTCCTACGAGCAGTACTTC. Amino acid sequence: CASSQDRSVSSYEQYF.

The chain recombines TRBV24-1 with TRBJ2-1; D ambiguous. V dropped 8 bases and J dropped 3 bases, with 10 bases sitting between them. The length of the CDR3 is 13 residues. Germline CDR1 reads KGHDR; CDR2 reads SFDVKD. The CDR3 nucleotides are TGTGCCACCACACAAACCAACTACAATGAGCAGTTCTTC. Protein product: CATTQTNYNEQFF.

This clone is a singleton in its sample. The chain carries TRBV19 and TRBJ2-1, with D perhaps TRBD2 (5 bases). Between the trimmed V and J ends, which lost 7 bases and 5 bases, there was a span of 12 bases. Germline V lookup: CDR1 LNHDA, CDR2 SQIVND (reference sequence). The CDR3 is 13 residues long. CDR3 nucleotides: TGTGCCAGTAACGCGGGTATTAACAATGAGCAGTTCTTC. Translating it yields CASNAGINNEQFF.

This chain connects TRBV4-3 to TRBJ1-3; D unclear. Trimming took 0 bases from V and 0 from J, leaving 12 bases between them. Germline loops: CDR1 LGHNA, CDR2 YSLEER. This CDR3 is 17 amino acids long. CDR3: CASSQDITQSSGNTIYF. The CDR3, as DNA: TGCGCCAGCAGCCAAGATATCACACAGAGCTCTGGAAACACCATATATTTT.

This sequence joins TRBV5-1 and TRBJ1-2, with 7 bases matching TRBD1. Trimming took 4 bases from V and 5 from J; bases not matched to a gene: 14. The CDR3 spans 16 residues. Germline V gene data show CDR1 as SGHRS and CDR2 as YFSETQ. The DNA of the CDR3 is TGCGCCAGCAGCCCGAGACAGGGCTACAGTGGGTATGGCTACACCTTC. Its translation: CASSPRQGYSGYGYTF. Complete variable domain (other parts from reference TRBV5-1 and TRBJ1-2): KAGVTQTPRYLIKTRGQQVTLSCSPISGHRSVSWYQQTPGQGLQFLFEYFSETQRNKGNFPGRFSGRQFSNSRSEMNVSTLELGDSALYLCASSPRQGYSGYGYTFGSGTRLTVV.

The chain links TRBV6-6 to TRBJ2-1; the match to TRBD2 covers 11 bases. The CDR3 has 21 amino acids. J gave up 5 bases and V 6 bases, and 24 bases lay outside the gene matches. Germline V gives CDR1 MNHNY, CDR2 SVGAGI (reference sequence). This chain's CDR3 is CASSETSGTQWGYRPNNEQFF. The CDR3 coding sequence is TGTGCCAGCAGCGAGACTAGCGGGACTCAATGGGGTTACAGGCCTAACAATGAGCAGTTCTTC.

The rearrangement uses TRBV10-3 and TRBJ1-2, with D perhaps TRBD1 (6 bases). The CDR3 runs to 17 residues. CDR1 ENHRY and CDR2 SYGVKD come from the germline V gene. Trimming shortened V by 0 bases and J by 4 bases, and 18 bases separated the two germline ends. The CDR3 region is CAISESIFPGTLYGYTF. The CDR3 region has the DNA TGTGCCATCAGTGAGTCGATCTTCCCCGGGACACTCTATGGCTACACCTTC.

The gene calls are TRBV19 and TRBJ2-7; 8 nucleotides align to TRBD2. The germline V gene has CDR1 LNHDA and CDR2 SQIVND (reference sequence). The V and J ends lost 5 bases and 3 bases, in that order; junction bases with no gene match: 6. The CDR3 totals 14 residues. The CDR3 sequence: CASSPLAGSYEQYF. The DNA for the CDR3 is TGTGCCAGTAGTCCTCTAGCGGGCAGCTACGAGCAGTACTTC.